The rows below give T cell receptor beta chains drawn from one sample of a study of blood T cell repertoires in COVID-19. The protocol was immunoSEQ multiplex PCR, while the TCRdb copy is restricted to in-frame clones and leaves out a portion. The table includes 100,000 or so clones, 80% to 90% detected once. Sequenced sample: peripheral blood. These receptors originate from a woman over 75 with acute or convalescent COVID-19. The CDR3 runs from the conserved cysteine through the conserved F or W. The order of the fields is D gene, J gene, clone size, V gene, CDR3 DNA, CDR3 protein. A D gene is named only where the DNA matches it firmly. Clone sizes are given selectively: once, few, many, or a class where the clone is expanded.

.	TRBJ1-1	.	TRBV6-2/TRBV6-3	TGTGCCAGCAGTTATCCACAGGGTAGGGGGGCTTTCTTT	CASSYPQGRGAFF
TRBD1	TRBJ2-1	.	TRBV4-2	TGTGCCAGCAGCCTACGGCCCGGGACAGGGGGTTTGAGCTCCTACAATGAGCAGTTCTTC	CASSLRPGTGGLSSYNEQFF
.	TRBJ1-1	.	TRBV7-9	TGTGCCAGCAGCTTAGACAGGGCGAACACTGAAGCTTTCTTT	CASSLDRANTEAFF
.	TRBJ1-4	.	TRBV7-8	TGTGCCAGCAGCTTAGGGGTCGGGGCAACTAATGAAAAACTGTTTTTT	CASSLGVGATNEKLFF
TRBD1	TRBJ1-2	.	TRBV5-5	TGTGCCAGCAGCCAAGGCCTGATTGGGACAGGGGTTCCAGGCTACACCTTC	CASSQGLIGTGVPGYTF
.	TRBJ2-7	.	TRBV7-9	TGTGCCAGCAGCTTAGGCGAGGGGGACCCAAGCTACGAGCAGTACTTC	CASSLGEGDPSYEQYF
.	TRBJ2-3	.	TRBV6-2/TRBV6-3	TGTGCCAGCAGTTACGGTCAGGCCACAGATACGCAGTATTTT	CASSYGQATDTQYF
TRBD1	TRBJ1-4	.	TRBV14	TGTGCCAGCAGCCAAGATGTGGGACAGCGGAATGAAAAACTGTTTTTT	CASSQDVGQRNEKLFF
TRBD2	TRBJ2-3	.	TRBV7-9	TGTGCCAGCAGCATTAGCGGGGGTAGCACAGATACGCAGTATTTT	CASSISGGSTDTQYF
TRBD2	TRBJ2-7	.	TRBV5-1	TGCGCCAGCAGCTTGGGACCGGGAGGGCCCCCCTACGAGCAGTACTTC	CASSLGPGGPPYEQYF
TRBD1	TRBJ2-3	.	TRBV14	TGTGCCAGCAGCCTGGGACAGACCACAGATACGCAGTATTTT	CASSLGQTTDTQYF
.	TRBJ2-7	.	TRBV4-1	TGCGCCAGCAGCCAAGAATATACAGGGCCCTACGAGCAGTACTTC	CASSQEYTGPYEQYF
.	TRBJ2-2	few	TRBV18	TGTGCCAGCTCACCACTCGGACAGAACACCGGGGAGCTGTTTTTT	CASSPLGQNTGELFF
.	TRBJ1-4	.	TRBV7-2	TGTGCCAGCAGCTTCGGGGGGGTTGCTAATGAAAAACTGTTTTTT	CASSFGGVANEKLFF
.	TRBJ2-7	.	TRBV5-6	TGTGCCAGCAGCCCCGGCGGGTTTGGGTACGAGCAGTACTTC	CASSPGGFGYEQYF
TRBD1	TRBJ2-7	.	TRBV28	TGTGCCAGCATCCCGACAGGGGGCTTGAACGAGCAGTACTTC	CASIPTGGLNEQYF
.	TRBJ1-1	.	TRBV30	TGTGCCTGGAGGGCGCGAGGCGGGACTGAAGCTTTCTTT	CAWRARGGTEAFF
.	TRBJ1-5	.	TRBV18	TGTGCCAGCTCACCCGTGGGGCGCGGTAATCAGCCCCAGCATTTT	CASSPVGRGNQPQHF
.	TRBJ2-3	.	TRBV5-4	TGTGCCAGCAGCTTAGACAACACAGATACGCAGTATTTT	CASSLDNTDTQYF
.	TRBJ1-1	.	TRBV27	TGTGCCAGCAGTTTAGACCGGGTAGGCACTGAAGCTTTCTTT	CASSLDRVGTEAFF
TRBD2	TRBJ2-1	.	TRBV2	TGTGCCAGCAGTGCTACTAGCGGGGGACAGGGTGGGCAGTTCTTC	CASSATSGGQGGQFF
TRBD1	TRBJ1-4	.	TRBV29-1	TGCAGCGTTGAATTGACAGGGGGTAATGAAAAACTGTTTTTT	CSVELTGGNEKLFF
.	TRBJ1-1	once	TRBV19	TGTGCCAGTAGTAAGACAGAGATCACTGAAGCTTTCTTT	CASSKTEITEAFF
TRBD2	TRBJ2-3	.	TRBV11-2	TGTGCCAGCAGCTTAGGCGGGGGGAGCACAGATACGCAGTATTTT	CASSLGGGSTDTQYF
.	TRBJ1-4	few	TRBV30	TGTGCCGCGGGAGAGGGGTTTGGAAATGAAAAACTGTTTTTT	CAAGEGFGNEKLFF
TRBD2	TRBJ2-3	.	TRBV5-6	TGTGCCAGCAGTTCTAGCGGGGGGGAAGATACGCAGTATTTT	CASSSSGGEDTQYF
TRBD1	TRBJ2-7	.	TRBV6-5	TGTGCCAGCAGTAGACAGGGAACTACTTACGAGCAGTACTTC	CASSRQGTTYEQYF
.	TRBJ1-3	.	TRBV3-1/TRBV3-2	TGTGCCAGCAGCCAAGATCCCGGGGTTGGAAACACCATATATTTT	CASSQDPGVGNTIYF
.	TRBJ2-7	.	TRBV4-1	TGCGCCAGCAGCCGAGGGGGATTCTCCTACGAGCAGTACTTC	CASSRGGFSYEQYF
.	TRBJ1-2	.	TRBV4-3	TGCGCCAGCAGCCAAGATGCGGGGGTTGGGGGCTACACCTTC	CASSQDAGVGGYTF
.	TRBJ2-1	.	TRBV3-1/TRBV3-2	TGTGCCAGCAGCCGCGGTCGGAGGCCTGAGCAGTTCTTC	CASSRGRRPEQFF
.	TRBJ2-1	.	TRBV7-2	TGTGCCAGCAGCCGTTGGACGGGAAACAATGAGCAGTTCTTC	CASSRWTGNNEQFF
.	TRBJ1-4	.	TRBV30	TGTGCCTGGAGTGTGGAGGTCGGAGAAAAACTGTTTTTT	CAWSVEVGEKLFF
.	TRBJ2-3	.	TRBV7-9	TGTGCCAGCAGCTTAGTGACCCGGGGAACAGATACGCAGTATTTT	CASSLVTRGTDTQYF
TRBD1	TRBJ1-2	.	TRBV15	TGTGCCACCAGCAGAAGACCGGGGACAGGGAGAAACTATGGCTACACCTTC	CATSRRPGTGRNYGYTF
.	TRBJ2-5	few	TRBV6-5	TGTGCCACAGCCACAGGGGGGGAAGAGACCCAGTACTTC	CATATGGEETQYF